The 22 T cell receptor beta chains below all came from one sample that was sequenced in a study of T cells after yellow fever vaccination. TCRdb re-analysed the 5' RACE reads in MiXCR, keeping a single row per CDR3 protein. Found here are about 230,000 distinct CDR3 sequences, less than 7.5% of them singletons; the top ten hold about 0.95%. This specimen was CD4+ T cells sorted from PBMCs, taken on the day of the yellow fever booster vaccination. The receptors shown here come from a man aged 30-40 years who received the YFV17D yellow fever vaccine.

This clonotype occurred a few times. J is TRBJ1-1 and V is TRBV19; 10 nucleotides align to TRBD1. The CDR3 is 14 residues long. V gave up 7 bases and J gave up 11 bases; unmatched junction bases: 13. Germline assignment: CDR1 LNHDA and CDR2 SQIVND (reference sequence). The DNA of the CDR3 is TGTGCCAGTACTATCAGGACAGGGGGTGAGGAGGCTTTCTTT. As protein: CASTIRTGGEEAFF. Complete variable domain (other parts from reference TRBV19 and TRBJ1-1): DGGITQSPKYLFRKEGQNVTLSCEQNLNHDAMYWYRQDPGQGLRLIYYSQIVNDFQKGDIAEGYSVSREKKESFPLTVTSAQKNPTAFYLCASTIRTGGEEAFFGQGTRLTVV.

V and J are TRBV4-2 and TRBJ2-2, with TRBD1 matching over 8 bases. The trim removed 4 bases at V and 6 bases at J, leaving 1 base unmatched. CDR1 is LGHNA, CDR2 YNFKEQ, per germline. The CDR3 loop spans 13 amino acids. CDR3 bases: TGTGCCAGCAGCCGGACAGGGCCCGGGGAGCTGTTTTTT. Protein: CASSRTGPGELFF.

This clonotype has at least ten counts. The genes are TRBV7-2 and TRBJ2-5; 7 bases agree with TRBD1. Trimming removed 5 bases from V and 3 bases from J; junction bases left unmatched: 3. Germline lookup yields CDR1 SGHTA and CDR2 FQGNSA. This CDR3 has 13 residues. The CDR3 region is CASSPGTEETQYF. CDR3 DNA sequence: TGTGCCAGCAGCCCCGGGACAGAAGAGACCCAGTACTTC.

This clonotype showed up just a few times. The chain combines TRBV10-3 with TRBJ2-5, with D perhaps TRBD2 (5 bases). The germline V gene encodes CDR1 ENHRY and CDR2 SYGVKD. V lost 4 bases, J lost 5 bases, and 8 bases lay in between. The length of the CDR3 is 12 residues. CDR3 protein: CAISVGEETQYF. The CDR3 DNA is TGTGCCATCAGTGTCGGGGAGGAGACCCAGTACTTC.

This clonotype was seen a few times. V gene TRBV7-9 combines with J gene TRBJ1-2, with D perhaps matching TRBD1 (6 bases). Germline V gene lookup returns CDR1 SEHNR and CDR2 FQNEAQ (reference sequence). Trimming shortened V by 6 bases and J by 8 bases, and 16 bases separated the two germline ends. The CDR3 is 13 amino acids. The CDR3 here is CASSEQGSWGYTF. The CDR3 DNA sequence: TGTGCCAGCAGTGAACAGGGAAGTTGGGGCTACACCTTC.

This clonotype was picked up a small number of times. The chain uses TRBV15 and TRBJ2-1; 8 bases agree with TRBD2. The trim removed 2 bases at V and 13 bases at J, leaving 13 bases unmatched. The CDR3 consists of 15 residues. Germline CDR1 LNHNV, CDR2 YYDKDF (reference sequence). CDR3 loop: CATSRFWGAGEVQFF. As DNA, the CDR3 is TGTGCCACCAGCAGATTTTGGGGAGCGGGAGAGGTTCAGTTCTTC.

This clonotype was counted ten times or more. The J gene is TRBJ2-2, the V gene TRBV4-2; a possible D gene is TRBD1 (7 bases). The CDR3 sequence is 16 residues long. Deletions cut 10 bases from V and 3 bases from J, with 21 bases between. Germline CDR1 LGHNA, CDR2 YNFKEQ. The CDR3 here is CATDKGQGGDTGELFF. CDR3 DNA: TGTGCCACCGACAAGGGGCAGGGGGGCGACACCGGGGAGCTGTTTTTT.

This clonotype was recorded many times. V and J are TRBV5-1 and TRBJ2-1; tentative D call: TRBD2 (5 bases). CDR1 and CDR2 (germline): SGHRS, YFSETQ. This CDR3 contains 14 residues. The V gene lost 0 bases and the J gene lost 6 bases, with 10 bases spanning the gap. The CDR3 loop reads CASSLGESGNEQFF. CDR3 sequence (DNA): TGCGCCAGCAGCTTGGGGGAGTCAGGCAATGAGCAGTTCTTC.

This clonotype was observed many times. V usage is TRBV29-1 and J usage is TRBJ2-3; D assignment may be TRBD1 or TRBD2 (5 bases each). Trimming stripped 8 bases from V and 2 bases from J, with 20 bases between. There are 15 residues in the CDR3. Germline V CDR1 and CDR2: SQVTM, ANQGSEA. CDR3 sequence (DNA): TGCAGCCACAGGCGGTTCCCCGGGGCCACAGATACGCAGTATTTT. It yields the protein CSHRRFPGATDTQYF.

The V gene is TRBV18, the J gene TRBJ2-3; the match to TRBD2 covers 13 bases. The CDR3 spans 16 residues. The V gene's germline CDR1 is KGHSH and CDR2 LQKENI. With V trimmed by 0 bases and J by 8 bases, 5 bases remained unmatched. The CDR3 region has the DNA TGTGCCAGCTCACCACCGTCGGGACTAGCGGGACTTACGCAGTATTTT. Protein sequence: CASSPPSGLAGLTQYF.

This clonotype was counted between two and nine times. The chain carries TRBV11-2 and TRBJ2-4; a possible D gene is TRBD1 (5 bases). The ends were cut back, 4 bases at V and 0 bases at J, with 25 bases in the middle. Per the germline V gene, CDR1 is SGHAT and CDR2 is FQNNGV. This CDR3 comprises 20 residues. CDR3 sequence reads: CASSSRVVWTTSLAKNIQYF. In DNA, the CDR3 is TGTGCCAGCAGCTCAAGGGTAGTGTGGACAACTTCTTTAGCCAAAAACATTCAGTACTTC.

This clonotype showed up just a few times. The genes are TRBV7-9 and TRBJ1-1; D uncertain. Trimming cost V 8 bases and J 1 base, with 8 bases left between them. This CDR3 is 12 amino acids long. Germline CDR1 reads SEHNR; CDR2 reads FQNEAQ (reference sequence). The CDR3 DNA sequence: TGTGCCAGCGTCACCGGGAACACTGAAGCTTTCTTT. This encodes CASVTGNTEAFF.

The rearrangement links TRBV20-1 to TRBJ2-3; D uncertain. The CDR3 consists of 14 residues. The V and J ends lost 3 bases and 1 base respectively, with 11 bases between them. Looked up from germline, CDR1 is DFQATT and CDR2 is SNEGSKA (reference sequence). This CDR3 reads CSARWAQGTDTQYF. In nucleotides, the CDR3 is TGCAGTGCTAGGTGGGCCCAAGGCACAGATACGCAGTATTTT.

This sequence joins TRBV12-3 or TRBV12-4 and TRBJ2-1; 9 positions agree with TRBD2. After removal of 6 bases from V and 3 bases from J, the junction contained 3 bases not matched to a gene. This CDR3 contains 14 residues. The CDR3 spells CASRGSGSYNEQFF. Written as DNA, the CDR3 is TGTGCCAGCAGGGGTAGCGGGAGCTACAATGAGCAGTTCTTC.

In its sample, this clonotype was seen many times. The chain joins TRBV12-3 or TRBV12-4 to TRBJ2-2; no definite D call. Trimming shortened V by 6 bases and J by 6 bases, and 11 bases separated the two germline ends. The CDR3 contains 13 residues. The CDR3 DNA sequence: TGTGCCAGCAGCTCAAGCGTCGCCGGGGAGCTGTTTTTT. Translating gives CASSSSVAGELFF.

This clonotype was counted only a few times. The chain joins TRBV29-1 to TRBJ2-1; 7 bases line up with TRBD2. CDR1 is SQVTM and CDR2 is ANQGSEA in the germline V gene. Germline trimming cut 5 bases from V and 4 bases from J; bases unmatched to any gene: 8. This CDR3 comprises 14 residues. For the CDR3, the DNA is TGCAGCGTTTTTGGCGGGAGTGGGTACAATGAGCAGTTCTTC. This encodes CSVFGGSGYNEQFF.

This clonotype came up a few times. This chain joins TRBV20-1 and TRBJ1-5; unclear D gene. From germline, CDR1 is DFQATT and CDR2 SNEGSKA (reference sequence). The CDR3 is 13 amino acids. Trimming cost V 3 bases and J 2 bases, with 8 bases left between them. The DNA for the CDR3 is TGCAGTGCTAGTGACGGAGGCAATCAGCCCCAGCATTTT. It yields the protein CSASDGGNQPQHF.

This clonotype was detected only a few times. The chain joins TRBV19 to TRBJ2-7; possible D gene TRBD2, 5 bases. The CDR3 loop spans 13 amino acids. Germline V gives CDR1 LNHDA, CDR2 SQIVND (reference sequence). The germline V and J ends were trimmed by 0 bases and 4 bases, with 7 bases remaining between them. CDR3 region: CASSIERDYEQYF. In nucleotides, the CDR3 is TGTGCCAGTAGTATAGAACGGGATTACGAGCAGTACTTC.

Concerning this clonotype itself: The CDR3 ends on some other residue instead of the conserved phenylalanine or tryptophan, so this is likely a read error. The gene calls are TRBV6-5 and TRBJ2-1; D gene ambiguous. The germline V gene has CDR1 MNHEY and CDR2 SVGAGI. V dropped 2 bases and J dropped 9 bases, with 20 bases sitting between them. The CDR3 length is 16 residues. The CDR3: CASSYGTPSRWGEQFL. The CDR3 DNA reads TGTGCCAGCAGTTACGGCACGCCCTCTAGGTGGGGTGAGCAGTTCCTC.

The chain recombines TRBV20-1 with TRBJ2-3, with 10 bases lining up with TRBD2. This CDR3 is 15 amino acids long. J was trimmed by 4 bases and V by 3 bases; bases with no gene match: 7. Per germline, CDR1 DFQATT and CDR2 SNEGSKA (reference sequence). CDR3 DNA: TGCAGTGCTAGCAGCAGCCTAGCGGGAGCAGATACGCAGTATTTT. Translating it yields CSASSSLAGADTQYF.

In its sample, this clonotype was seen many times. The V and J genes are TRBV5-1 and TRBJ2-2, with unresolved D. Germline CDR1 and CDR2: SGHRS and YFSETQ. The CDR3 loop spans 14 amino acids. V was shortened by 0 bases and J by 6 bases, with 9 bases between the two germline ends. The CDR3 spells CASSLALDPGELFF. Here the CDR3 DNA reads TGCGCCAGCAGCTTGGCCCTCGATCCCGGGGAGCTGTTTTTT.

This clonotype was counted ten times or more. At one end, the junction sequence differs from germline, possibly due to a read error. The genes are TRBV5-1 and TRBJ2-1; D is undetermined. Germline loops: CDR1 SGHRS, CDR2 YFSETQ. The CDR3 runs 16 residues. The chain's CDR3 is CASSLAPTISHNEQFF. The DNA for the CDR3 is TGCGCCAGCAGCTTGGCCCCGACGATCTCCCACAATGAGCAGTTCTTC. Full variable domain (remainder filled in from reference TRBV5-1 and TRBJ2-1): KAGVTQTPRYLIKTRGQQVTLSCSPISGHRSVSWYQQTPGQGLQFLFEYFSETQRNKGNFPGRFSGRQFSNSRSEMNVSTLELGDSALYLCASSLAPTISHNEQFFGPGTRLTVL.